This T cell receptor beta chain was retrieved from a study of graft-versus-host responses after intestinal transplantation. Study in general: Isolated intestinal, liver-intestinal, or multivisceral transplants had been given to the recipients. The whole recipient group had anti-thymocyte globulin induction followed by tacrolimus and steroids for around 3 years.

Concerning this clone: Its antigen is unknown.

Trimming took off 0 bases at V and 5 bases at J, with 11 bases between the two ends. Germline assignment: CDR1 SGHRS and CDR2 YFSETQ. The CDR3 length is 14 residues. This table comes from immunoSEQ multiplex PCR, and its TCRdb copy is limited to in-frame clones, with some not included. The sample shows about 89,000 clones, around 92% of them seen only once. V is TRBV5-1 and J is TRBJ1-1; a weak D match, TRBD1 (6 bases). This TCR was recovered from a human donor who received an intestinal transplant. The sequences come from unstimulated CD4+ T cells sorted from spleen or lymph node cells, collected before intestinal transplant. The CDR3 region has the DNA TGCGCCAGCAGCTTGGCAACAGGGCGGACTGAAGCTTTCTTT. Amino acids: CASSLATGRTEAFF.